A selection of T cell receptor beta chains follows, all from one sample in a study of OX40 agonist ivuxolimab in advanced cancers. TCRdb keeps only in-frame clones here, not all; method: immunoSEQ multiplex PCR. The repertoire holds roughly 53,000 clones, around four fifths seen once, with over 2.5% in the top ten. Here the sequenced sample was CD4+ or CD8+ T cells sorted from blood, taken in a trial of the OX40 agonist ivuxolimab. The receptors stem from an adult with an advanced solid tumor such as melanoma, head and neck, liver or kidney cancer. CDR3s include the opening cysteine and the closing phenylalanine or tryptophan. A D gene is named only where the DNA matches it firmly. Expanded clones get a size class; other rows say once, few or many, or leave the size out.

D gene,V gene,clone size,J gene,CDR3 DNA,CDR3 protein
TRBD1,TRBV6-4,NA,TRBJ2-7,TGTGCCAGCAGAAACAGGGGGCGCTACGAGCAGTACTTC,CASRNRGRYEQYF
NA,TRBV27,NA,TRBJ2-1,TGTGCCAGCAGTTTAGAGACACCCCTCTACAATGAGCAGTTCTTC,CASSLETPLYNEQFF
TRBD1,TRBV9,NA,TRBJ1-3,TGTGCCAGCTCAGGGGGAGTTGGAAACACCATATATTTT,CASSGGVGNTIYF
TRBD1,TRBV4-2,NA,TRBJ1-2,TGTGCCAGCAGCCGAGGTAGGGACAGGGGCTATGGCTACACCTTC,CASSRGRDRGYGYTF
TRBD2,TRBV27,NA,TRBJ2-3,TGTGCCAGCAGTTATACTAGCGTCGCTAGCACAGATACGCAGTATTTT,CASSYTSVASTDTQYF
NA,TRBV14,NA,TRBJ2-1,TGTGCCAGCAGCCAAGAGAGAGCCAGGAATGAGCAGTTCTTC,CASSQERARNEQFF
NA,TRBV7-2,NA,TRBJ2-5,TGTGCCAGCAGCCCCGTTGTGGAGACCCAGTACTTC,CASSPVVETQYF
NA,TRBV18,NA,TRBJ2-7,TGTGCCAGCTCACCACAGGGGCAGGGGACCTACGAGCAGTACTTC,CASSPQGQGTYEQYF
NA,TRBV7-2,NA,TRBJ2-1,TGTGCCAGCAGCTCCTATTCGGGGGGCGAGCAGTTCTTC,CASSSYSGGEQFF
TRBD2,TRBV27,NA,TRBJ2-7,TGTGCCAGCAGTTTCCGGACTAGCGGGAGGAGTTTTTACGAGCAGTACTTC,CASSFRTSGRSFYEQYF
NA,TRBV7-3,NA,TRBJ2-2,TGTGCCAGCAGCTTAATGGGACATGGAAACACCGGGGAGCTGTTTTTT,CASSLMGHGNTGELFF
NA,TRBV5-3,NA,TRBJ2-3,TGTGCCATGCTAGCTATGGATACGCAGTATTTT,CAMLAMDTQYF
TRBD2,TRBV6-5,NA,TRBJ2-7,TGTGCCAGCAGTTACGCTAGCGGGAGTTACGAGCAGTACTTC,CASSYASGSYEQYF
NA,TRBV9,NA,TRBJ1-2,TGTGCCAGCAGCGTCACCCCCCCCTATGGCTACACCTTC,CASSVTPPYGYTF
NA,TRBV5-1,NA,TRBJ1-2,TGCGCCAGCAGCATGGAGCAGGGTGGTTACTATGGCTACACCTTC,CASSMEQGGYYGYTF
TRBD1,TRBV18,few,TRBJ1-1,TGTGCCAGCTCACCAAGGACAGGGATGAACACTGAAGCTTTCTTT,CASSPRTGMNTEAFF
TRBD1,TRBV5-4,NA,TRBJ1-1,TGTGCCAGCAGCCCGCCGTGGACAGGCCTTGGGGCCACTGAAGCTTTCTTT,CASSPPWTGLGATEAFF
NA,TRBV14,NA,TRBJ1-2,TGTGCCAGCAGCCAAGTCGGGGGCGCCAACTATGGCTACACCTTC,CASSQVGGANYGYTF
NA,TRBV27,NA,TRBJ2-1,TGTGCCAGCAGTCCCCCGAGCTTGGGGGCGCATGAGCAGTTCTTC,CASSPPSLGAHEQFF
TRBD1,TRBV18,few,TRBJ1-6,TGTGCCAGCTCAGGACAGGGGGTTTATAATTCACCCCTCCACTTT,CASSGQGVYNSPLHF
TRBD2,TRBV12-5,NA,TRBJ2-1,TGTGCTAGTGGACTCAGACTAGCGGGAATCGAGGGTGAGCAGTTCTTC,CASGLRLAGIEGEQFF
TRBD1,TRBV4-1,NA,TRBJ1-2,TGCGCCAGCAGCCAGTTCGGGACAGGAGCTAACTATGGCTACACCTTC,CASSQFGTGANYGYTF
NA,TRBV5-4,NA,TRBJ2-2,TGTGCCAGCAGCTCGACCGGGACTTTGAACACCGGGGAGCTGTTTTTT,CASSSTGTLNTGELFF
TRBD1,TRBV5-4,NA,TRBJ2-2,TGTGCCAGCAGCCTCCCGACAGGGACCGGGGAGCTGTTTTTT,CASSLPTGTGELFF
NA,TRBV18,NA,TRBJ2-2,TGTGCCAGCTCACCAGGGGGGACGGACACCGGGGAGCTGTTTTTT,CASSPGGTDTGELFF
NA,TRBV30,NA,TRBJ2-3,TGTGCCTGGGGCCGAAAAAGCGACTACACAGATACGCAGTATTTT,CAWGRKSDYTDTQYF
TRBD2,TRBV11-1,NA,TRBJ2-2,TGTGCCAGCAGCTTCCCCACTAGCGACACCGGGGAGCTGTTTTTT,CASSFPTSDTGELFF
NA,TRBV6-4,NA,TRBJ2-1,TGTGCCAGCAGTACCGGCTTGGGGTTAATGGGCAATGAGCAGTTCTTC,CASSTGLGLMGNEQFF